This entry lists 18 T cell receptor beta chains sequenced from one sample in a study of blood T cells in healthy people across ages. The use of a sample-barcoded 5' primer and a J-beta primer mix characterized a second PCR of roughly 6 to 11 cycles. TCRdb re-derived calls from the 5' RACE reads in MiXCR, one entry per CDR3 protein. The table shows 650,000 to 700,000 distinct CDR3 sequences, with approximately 52% occurring only once. Sequences were obtained from blood. Receptor source: a woman of 80 years or more in good health.

Details on this clonotype: A single base separates this from a much larger clone, so it may be a read error. V usage is TRBV11-3 and J usage is TRBJ2-7; weak D call: TRBD1 (6 bases). The V end lost 5 bases, the J end lost 7 bases, and 21 bases lay between the germline ends. Germline CDR1 SGHNT, CDR2 YENEEA. The CDR3 loop spans 15 amino acids. The CDR3: CASSITGWAYNEQYF. The DNA of the CDR3 is TGTGCCAGCAGCATTACAGGGTGGGCCTACAATGAGCAGTACTTC.

This clonotype came up many times. The gene calls are TRBV5-1 and TRBJ2-7; unclear D gene. With 2 bases removed from V and 0 bases from J, the gap between germline ends came to 9 bases. Germline V gives CDR1 SGHRS, CDR2 YFSETQ. This CDR3 comprises 14 residues. CDR3 residues: CASSFWQDSYEQYF. In DNA, the CDR3 is TGCGCCAGCAGCTTTTGGCAGGACTCCTACGAGCAGTACTTC.

This clonotype has only a few counts. The chain recombines TRBV2 with TRBJ1-1; 12 bases align to TRBD1. The CDR3 covers 17 residues. Trimming cost V 5 bases and J 5 bases; bases outside gene matches: 12. Germline V lookup: CDR1 SNHLY, CDR2 FYNNEI. CDR3 amino acids: CASSPGTGGGLGTEAFF. Here the CDR3 DNA reads TGTGCCAGCAGTCCCGGGACAGGGGGCGGCTTGGGGACTGAAGCTTTCTTT.

This clonotype was seen many times. The gene calls are TRBV15 and TRBJ2-7; perhaps TRBD1 as D (5 bases). CDR1 is LNHNV and CDR2 is YYDKDF in the germline V gene (reference sequence). The V end lost 8 bases, the J end lost 0 bases, and 14 bases lay between the germline ends. The CDR3 is 14 amino acids. CDR3 coding DNA: TGTGCCACCGCTATCCACAGGAGCTCCTACGAGCAGTACTTC. The encoded protein is CATAIHRSSYEQYF.

This clonotype was recorded a few times. The rearrangement joins TRBV7-9 to TRBJ1-2, with unresolved D. CDR1 SEHNR and CDR2 FQNEAQ come from the germline V gene (reference sequence). With 5 bases removed from V and 5 bases from J, the gap between germline ends came to 15 bases. CDR3 length: 14 amino acids. The CDR3 loop is CASSRDYSDYGYTF. Here the CDR3 DNA reads TGTGCCAGCAGCAGAGACTACAGTGATTATGGCTACACCTTC.

The chain combines TRBV27 with TRBJ1-1; D remains ambiguous. This CDR3 has 15 amino acids. Germline V CDR1 and CDR2: MNHEY, SMNVEV (reference sequence). Trimming removed 5 bases at V and 0 bases at J, with 13 bases between. In DNA, the CDR3 is TGTGCCAGCAGTCGCTTAGGAGCCATGAACACTGAAGCTTTCTTT. Amino acid sequence: CASSRLGAMNTEAFF.

The chain couples TRBV20-1 to TRBJ1-1; D remains ambiguous. The CDR3 has 11 residues. Germline V gene lookup returns CDR1 DFQATT and CDR2 SNEGSKA (reference sequence). V was trimmed by 1 base and J by 4 bases, leaving 4 bases between them. CDR3 sequence reads: CSARGPTEAFF. CDR3 coding DNA: TGCAGTGCTAGAGGACCCACTGAAGCTTTCTTT.

This clonotype was detected a few times. One end of the junction fails to match germline, which may point to a read error. The chain combines TRBV28 with TRBJ1-1; D may be TRBD1 (5 bases). From germline, CDR1 is MDHEN and CDR2 SYDVKM. This CDR3 comprises 13 residues. The CDR3 loop reads CASSLPGRTESFF. DNA for the CDR3: TGTGCCAGCAGTTTACCGGGGCGGACTGAATCTTTCTTT.

The sample holds many counts of this clonotype. V is TRBV7-2 and J is TRBJ2-7; D gene uncertain. Germline V gene lookup returns CDR1 SGHTA and CDR2 FQGNSA. CDR3 length: 12 residues. V was clipped by 4 bases and J by 3 bases, with 7 bases between them. The CDR3 here is CASSSTYYEQYF. CDR3 in DNA: TGTGCCAGCAGCTCCACTTACTACGAGCAGTACTTC. The full variable domain, rest sourced from reference TRBV7-2 and TRBJ2-7, is GAGVSQSPSNKVTEKGKDVELRCDPISGHTALYWYRQSLGQGLEFLIYFQGNSAPDKSGLPSDRFSAERTGGSVSTLTIQRTQQEDSAVYLCASSSTYYEQYFGPGTRLTVT.

J is TRBJ2-7 and V is TRBV3-1, with D perhaps being TRBD1 or TRBD2 (5 bases each). The CDR3 sequence is 16 residues long. Per the germline V gene, CDR1 is LGHDT and CDR2 is YNNKEL (reference sequence). The V gene lost 1 base and the J gene lost 0 bases, with 13 bases spanning the gap. This CDR3 is CASSQVLRGHSYEQYF. The CDR3 nucleotides are TGTGCCAGCAGCCAAGTGCTACGGGGCCACTCCTACGAGCAGTACTTC.

This rearrangement joins TRBV7-8 to TRBJ2-4; D ambiguous. CDR1 and CDR2 from the germline V gene are SGHVS and FQNEAQ. V lost 4 bases and J lost 6, with 25 bases in between. The CDR3 has 18 residues. CDR3 amino acids: CASSSHFVDGPPGNIQYF. In DNA, the CDR3 is TGTGCCAGCAGCTCTCACTTCGTTGACGGACCGCCAGGAAACATTCAGTACTTC.

Comment on this clonotype: This sequence may be a read error, since a much larger clone differs from it by one base. The V gene is TRBV5-1, the J gene TRBJ1-1; D perhaps matches TRBD1 (5 bases). V dropped 4 bases and J dropped 9 bases, with 19 bases sitting between them. In germline, CDR1 is SGHRS, CDR2 YFSETQ. The CDR3 has 14 amino acids. In nucleotides, the CDR3 is TGCGCCAGCAGCGGCGGGACTCGGGGGACTCAAGCTTTCTTT. Translating gives CASSGGTRGTQAFF.

The genes are TRBV7-2 and TRBJ2-5; tentatively, D is TRBD1 or TRBD2 (7 bases each). V was cut by 8 bases and J by 4 bases, with 14 bases left in between. Germline loops: CDR1 SGHTA, CDR2 FQGNSA. The CDR3 loop spans 13 amino acids. As DNA, the CDR3 is TGTGCCAGCCTCAGGGGGGGGGGAGAGACCCAGTACTTC. Translated: CASLRGGGETQYF.

The chain couples TRBV7-2 to TRBJ2-6; D unresolved. Germline V gene data show CDR1 as SGHTA and CDR2 as FQGNSA. V gave up 0 bases and J gave up 0 bases, with 9 bases separating them. This CDR3 comprises 17 residues. The CDR3 loop reads CASSLAQFASGANVLTF. DNA for the CDR3: TGTGCCAGCAGCTTAGCGCAGTTCGCCTCTGGGGCCAACGTCCTGACTTTC.

This clonotype was seen many times. The CDR3 sequence: CASSEWDRGLTDTQYF. DNA of the CDR3: TGTGCCAGCAGTGAATGGGACAGGGGGCTGACAGATACGCAGTATTTT. The chain joins TRBV25-1 to TRBJ2-3; TRBD1 agrees at 12 bases. Losses at the gene ends were 1 base for V and 3 bases for J; bases not matched to a gene: 2. The germline V gene encodes CDR1 MGHDK and CDR2 SYGVNS. This CDR3 has 16 residues.

This clonotype came up many times. The chain has TRBV10-3 and TRBJ2-1; 8 nucleotides agree with TRBD2. The CDR3 covers 20 residues. The trim removed 10 bases at V and 4 bases at J, leaving 27 bases unmatched. Germline assignment: CDR1 ENHRY and CDR2 SYGVKD. The CDR3 DNA sequence: TGTGCCACCCATAGGGCAGATAGCGGGGACCTTGATCGACCATACAATGAGCAGTTCTTC. Translated, it gives CATHRADSGDLDRPYNEQFF.

This clonotype appeared many times. This sequence joins TRBV11-1 and TRBJ2-3, with D tentatively TRBD1 (5 bases). V gave up 4 bases and J gave up 8 bases, with 10 bases separating them. The CDR3 has 12 amino acids. Germline CDR1 SGHAT, CDR2 FQDESV (reference sequence). CDR3 sequence: CASSSDQGTQYF. Here the CDR3 DNA reads TGTGCCAGCAGCTCCGACCAGGGTACGCAGTATTTT.

This clonotype was found a few times. V usage is TRBV30 and J usage is TRBJ2-7, with TRBD1 as a possible D gene (5 bases). Between the trimmed V and J ends, which lost 0 bases and 4 bases, there was a span of 13 bases. The germline gives CDR1 GTSNPN, CDR2 SVGIG (reference sequence). This CDR3 is built from 14 residues. The CDR3: CAWSVVPGIYEQYF. The CDR3 nucleotides are TGTGCCTGGAGTGTAGTCCCAGGGATATACGAGCAGTACTTC.